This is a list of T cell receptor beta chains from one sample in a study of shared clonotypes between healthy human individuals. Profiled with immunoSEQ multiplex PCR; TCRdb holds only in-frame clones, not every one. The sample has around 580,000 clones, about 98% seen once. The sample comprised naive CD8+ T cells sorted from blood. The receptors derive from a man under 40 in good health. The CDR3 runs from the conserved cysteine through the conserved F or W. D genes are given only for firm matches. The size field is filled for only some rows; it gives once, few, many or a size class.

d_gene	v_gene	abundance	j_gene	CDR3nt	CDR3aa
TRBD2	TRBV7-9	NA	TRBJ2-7	TGTGCCAGCAGTCACACGGGGGGACTACTATACGAGCAGTACTTC	CASSHTGGLLYEQYF
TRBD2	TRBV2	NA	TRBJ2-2	TGTGCCAGCAACTTGGGGGCTAGCGGGAGACCCGGGGAGCTGTTTTTT	CASNLGASGRPGELFF
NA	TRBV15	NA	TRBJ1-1	TGTGCCACCAGTCCAACCGGGGAGGGCACTGAAGCTTTCTTT	CATSPTGEGTEAFF
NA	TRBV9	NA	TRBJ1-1	TGTGCCAGCAGCGTAGGGTGGGGGCTGGACACCGAAGCTTTCTTT	CASSVGWGLDTEAFF
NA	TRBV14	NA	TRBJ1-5	TGTGCCACGAGACGGGGGGCGAGCAATCAGCCCCAGCATTTT	CATRRGASNQPQHF
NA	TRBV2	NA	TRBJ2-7	TGTGCCAGCAGTGAAAATCCAGGCTACGAGCAGTACTTC	CASSENPGYEQYF
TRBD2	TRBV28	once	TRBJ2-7	TGTGCCAGCAGTTTATCCCTCGCTAGCGGGAACTCCTACGAGCAGTACTTC	CASSLSLASGNSYEQYF
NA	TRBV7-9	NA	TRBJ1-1	TGTGCCAGCAGCTTAGTACCCGGTGAAGCTTTCTTT	CASSLVPGEAFF
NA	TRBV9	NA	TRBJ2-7	TGTGCCAGCAGCCCAACAGTCGGGTACGAGCAGTACTTC	CASSPTVGYEQYF
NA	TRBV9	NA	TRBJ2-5	TGTGCCAGCAGCGGTTGGGGGGCTGGGGAGACCCAGTACTTC	CASSGWGAGETQYF
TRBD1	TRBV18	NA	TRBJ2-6	TGTGCCAGCTCACCATCTGTCGAACAGGGGGTTTTTGGGGCCAACGTCCTGACTTTC	CASSPSVEQGVFGANVLTF
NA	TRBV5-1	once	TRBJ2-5	TGCGCCAGCAGCTTGGTTGGGGGTCCGCGGGAGACCCAGTACTTC	CASSLVGGPRETQYF
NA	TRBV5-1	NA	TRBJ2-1	TGCGCCAGCAGTCAAGATAGGCTTGAGCAGTTCTTC	CASSQDRLEQFF
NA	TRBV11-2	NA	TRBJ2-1	TGTGCCAGCAGCCCAGAGGGGGAGAGCTCCTACAATGAGCAGTTCTTC	CASSPEGESSYNEQFF
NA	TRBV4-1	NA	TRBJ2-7	TGCGCCAGCAGCCCTCCCGCAGGGGGGAGCTCCTACGAGCAGTACTTC	CASSPPAGGSSYEQYF
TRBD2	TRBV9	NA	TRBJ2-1	TGTGCCAGCAGCGTAGGGACTAGCGGCAATGAGCAGTTCTTC	CASSVGTSGNEQFF
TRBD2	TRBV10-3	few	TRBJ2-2	TGTGCCATCAGCCCCGGGACTAGCGGGTCGAACACCGGGGAGCTGTTTTTT	CAISPGTSGSNTGELFF
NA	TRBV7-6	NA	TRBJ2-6	TGTGCCAGCAGCTTATTCGCCAACCGGGCGAACTCTGGGGCCAACGTCCTGACTTTC	CASSLFANRANSGANVLTF
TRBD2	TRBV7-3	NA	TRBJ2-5	TGTGCCAGCAGCCCGAGACCGGGACTAGGAGAGACCCAGTACTTC	CASSPRPGLGETQYF
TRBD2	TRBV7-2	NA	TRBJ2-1	TGTGCCAGCAGCCCCGGACTAGCGGGAGGAAATGAGCAGTTCTTC	CASSPGLAGGNEQFF
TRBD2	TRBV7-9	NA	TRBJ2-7	TGTGCCAGCAGCTCTCCTTACGGGACTACCTACGAGCAGTACTTC	CASSSPYGTTYEQYF
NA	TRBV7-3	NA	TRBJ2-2	TGTGCCAGCAGCCTAAACCCTCCTCCTAGGGGGGAGGGGGAGCTGTTTTTT	CASSLNPPPRGEGELFF
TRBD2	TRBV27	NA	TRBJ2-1	TGTGCCAGCAGTGAGACTAGCGGGAGAAATGAGCAGTTCTTC	CASSETSGRNEQFF
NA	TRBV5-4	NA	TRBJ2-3	TGTGCCAGCAGTTTGGACTTGAGTTCGCGTCGCGGAGATACGCAGTATTTT	CASSLDLSSRRGDTQYF
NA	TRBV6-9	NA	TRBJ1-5	TGTGCCAGCAGGCAGACACAGCCCCAGCATTTT	CASRQTQPQHF
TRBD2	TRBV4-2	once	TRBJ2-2	TGTGCCAGCAGCCAAAGACCCGGACTAGCGCTTGATGGCGGGGAGCTGTTTTTT	CASSQRPGLALDGGELFF
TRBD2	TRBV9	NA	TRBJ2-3	TGTGCCAGCAGCACCCCGGGACTAGCGGGAGAGACAGATACGCAGTATTTT	CASSTPGLAGETDTQYF
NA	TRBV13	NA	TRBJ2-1	TGTGCCAGCAGCTCCCCACTAGGGCGCAATGAGCAGTTCTTC	CASSSPLGRNEQFF
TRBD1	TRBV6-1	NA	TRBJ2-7	TGTGCCAGCAGTGAAGCGCAGATGGGACAGCTTTACGAGCAGTACTTC	CASSEAQMGQLYEQYF
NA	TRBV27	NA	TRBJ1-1	TGTGCCAGCAGTCAAATAGAGGGGGAGAACACTGAAGCTTTCTTT	CASSQIEGENTEAFF
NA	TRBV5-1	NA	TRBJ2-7	TGCGCCAGCACCCTCCGGGGGAAAAACTACGAGCAGTACTTC	CASTLRGKNYEQYF
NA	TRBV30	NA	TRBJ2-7	TGTGCCTGGACCAGTTCCTACGAGCAGTACTTC	CAWTSSYEQYF
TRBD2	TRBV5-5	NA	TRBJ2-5	TGTGCCAGCAGCTTGGGGGCTAGCGGGAGTTTAGAAGAGACCCAGTACTTC	CASSLGASGSLEETQYF
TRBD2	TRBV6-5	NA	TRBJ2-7	TGTGCCAGCAGTTACTTAGCGGGAGCCTACGAGCAGTACTTC	CASSYLAGAYEQYF
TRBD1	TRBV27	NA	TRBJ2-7	TGTGCCAGCAGTTCCGGGACAGGGAGGTACGAGCAGTACTTC	CASSSGTGRYEQYF
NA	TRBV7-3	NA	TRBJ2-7	TGTGCCAGCAGCTTTGGGGGAGGATCCTACGAGCAGTACTTC	CASSFGGGSYEQYF
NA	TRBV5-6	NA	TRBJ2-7	TGTGCCAGCAGCTGGGGTTCCTACGAGCAGTACTTC	CASSWGSYEQYF
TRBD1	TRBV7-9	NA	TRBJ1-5	TGTGCCAGCAGCTCAGACAGGGTCCATGGACAGCCCCAGCATTTT	CASSSDRVHGQPQHF
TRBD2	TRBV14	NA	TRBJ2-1	TGTGCCAGCAGGACTAGCGGGAGCTCCTACAATGAGCAGTTCTTC	CASRTSGSSYNEQFF
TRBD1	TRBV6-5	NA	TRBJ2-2	TGTGCCAGCGGAGGACAGGGCTTTTCGTCCGGGGAGCTGTTTTTT	CASGGQGFSSGELFF
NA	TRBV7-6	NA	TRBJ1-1	TGTGCCAGCACCAAGGGTGGGAGGTCTGAAGCTTTCTTT	CASTKGGRSEAFF
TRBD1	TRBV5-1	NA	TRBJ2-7	TGCGCCAGCAGCATGGGACAGTCCTACGAGCAGTACTTC	CASSMGQSYEQYF
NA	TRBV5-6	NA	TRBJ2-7	TGTGCCAGCAGCTTGGGCGGAGAACCATCCTACGAGCAGTACTTC	CASSLGGEPSYEQYF
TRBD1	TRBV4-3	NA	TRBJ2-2	TGCGCCAGCAGCCAAGATCGAGGGGACAGGGGGAGCGGCGGGGAGCTGTTTTTT	CASSQDRGDRGSGGELFF
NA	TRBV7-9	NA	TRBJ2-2	TGTGCCAGCAGCAAAGTGGGCGACAAGAACACCGGGGAGCTGTTTTTT	CASSKVGDKNTGELFF